A selection of T cell receptor beta chains follows, all from one sample in a study of blood T cell repertoires in COVID-19. Profiling relied on immunoSEQ multiplex PCR, and the TCRdb table lists in-frame clones only, not all of them. The profile shows more than 200,000 clones, around 86% of them singletons. The sequenced sample was PBMCs or T cells enriched from blood (not recorded which). Source of these receptors: a woman aged 45-60 years who had recovered from COVID-19. The CDR3 runs from the conserved cysteine through the conserved F or W. The D gene is left open where the match is weak. Some rows have no size entry. The others give once, few or many, or a class for an expanded clone.

>TRBJ2-5|TRBV5-1|once|-
TGCGCCAGCAGCTGGGGCCCCCAAGGGGAGACCCAGTACTTC
CASSWGPQGETQYF
>TRBJ1-4|TRBV5-1|-|TRBD1
TGCGCCAGCAGCCTAGGACAGGTTCGCATTTCCAATGAAAAACTGTTTTTT
CASSLGQVRISNEKLFF
>TRBJ2-7|TRBV4-1|-|-
TGCGCCAGCAGCCATCGCGAATCCTACGAGCAGTACTTC
CASSHRESYEQYF
>TRBJ2-7|TRBV7-8|-|TRBD2
TGTGCCAGCAGCACGGACAGGACTAGCGGCACCTACGAGCAGTACTTC
CASSTDRTSGTYEQYF
>TRBJ2-7|TRBV25-1|-|TRBD1
TGTGCCAGCAGTGAAGCCGGGACAGGGCTTCACGAGCAGTACTTC
CASSEAGTGLHEQYF
>TRBJ2-1|TRBV19|-|-
TGTGCCAGTAGTATAGGGGCTAGCACCCCGTTCTTC
CASSIGASTPFF
>TRBJ1-1|TRBV5-1|-|-
TGCGCCAGCAGCCCACCAGTAGACACTGAAGACGCTTTCTTT
CASSPPVDTEDAFF
>TRBJ1-2|TRBV4-2|-|TRBD1
TGTGCCAGCAGCCAAGTTGGTCAGGGGGACGGCTACACCTTC
CASSQVGQGDGYTF
>TRBJ2-7|TRBV27|-|-
TGTGCCAGCAGTGGGCGACAGGATTCCTACGAGCAGTACTTC
CASSGRQDSYEQYF
>TRBJ1-3|TRBV7-2|few|TRBD1
TGTGCCAGCAGCTATAGCCAGGGGGGAGCTGGAAACACCATATATTTT
CASSYSQGGAGNTIYF
>TRBJ2-3|TRBV5-1|once|TRBD2
TGCGCCAGCAGCGCCGGGACTAGCGTTAGCACAGATACGCAGTATTTT
CASSAGTSVSTDTQYF
>TRBJ2-1|TRBV6-5|few|-
TGTGCCAGCAGTTACATGGCGGACACCTACAATGAGCAGTTCTTC
CASSYMADTYNEQFF
>TRBJ2-6|TRBV2|-|TRBD2
TGTGCCAGCGGGGGGGTGACAGGGGCCAACGTCCTGACTTTC
CASGGVTGANVLTF
>TRBJ1-5|TRBV5-1|-|-
TGCGCCAGCAGCCTTTCTGGAGGGCAACTTCAGCCCCAGCATTTT
CASSLSGGQLQPQHF
>TRBJ2-5|TRBV25-1|-|TRBD2
TGTGCCAGCAGTGGGGGTGGTAGCGGGATACAGACCCAGTACTTC
CASSGGGSGIQTQYF
>TRBJ2-7|TRBV9|few|-
TGTGCCAGCAGCGTCTCTCCCCCACCTAGTGAGCAGTACTTC
CASSVSPPPSEQYF